These 2 T cell receptor beta chains originate from one sample sequenced in a study of control samples from healthy donors and cancer patients. Profiling relied on immunoSEQ multiplex PCR, and the TCRdb table lists in-frame clones only, not all of them. This sample has 100,000 to 150,000 clones; approximately 92% occur once, and the top ten carry 2% to 2.5%. The specimen was blood. Receptor source: a man between 18 and 35 years old in good health.

The chain carries TRBV4-2 and TRBJ2-2, with TRBD1 matching 9 bases. This CDR3 spans 16 amino acids. The germline CDR1 and CDR2 sequences are LGHNA and YNFKEQ. After removal of 9 bases from V and 0 bases from J, the junction contained 8 bases not matched to a gene. CDR3 residues: CASSQTGGSNTGELFF. The CDR3, as DNA: TGTGCCAGTTCACAAACAGGGGGCTCGAACACCGGGGAGCTGTTTTTT.

The gene calls are TRBV28 and TRBJ1-2, with D hard to call. This CDR3 contains 13 residues. The V and J ends lost 3 bases and 8 bases respectively, with 13 bases between them. Germline CDR1 is MDHEN and CDR2 is SYDVKM. DNA for the CDR3: TGTGCCAGCAGTTTGCTACTTGGAGAGGGCTACACCTTC. Its protein is CASSLLLGEGYTF.